This record covers a single T cell receptor beta chain. The antigen is not known. CDR3 length: 14 amino acids. Trimming cost V 0 bases and J 2 bases, with 9 bases left between them. Germline CDR1 and CDR2: SGHDT and YYEEEE. One to two pinch biopsies were taken from the rectum during colonoscopy. The sample is drawn from a study of pediatric ulcerative colitis. Across the whole study: Disease was pancolitis in seven and left-sided in two, histology-confirmed.

Profiled with immunoSEQ multiplex PCR; TCRdb holds only in-frame clones, not every one. The data hold about 35,000 clones, with about three quarters observed a single time. Findings and limits, study-wide: A couple of patients had blood samples with substantially reduced template counts. Blood-derived T cells may be present in rectal pinch biopsies. Rectal repertoires separated controls, mild-moderate and acute severe colitis.

Sequencing was done on a sample of gut tissue. The chain combines TRBV5-6 with TRBJ2-7; D unresolved. The source is a boy between 5 and 17 years old with mild ulcerative colitis. The CDR3 coding sequence is TGTGCCAGCAGCTTGGTCCTGGGCGCCTACGAGCAGTACTTC. This codes for CASSLVLGAYEQYF. Together with reference TRBV5-6 and TRBJ2-7, the CDR3 gives the full variable domain: DAGVTQSPTHLIKTRGQQVTLRCSPKSGHDTVSWYQQALGQGPQFIFQYYEEEERQRGNFPDRFSGHQFPNYSSELNVNALLLGDSALYLCASSLVLGAYEQYFGPGTRLTVT.